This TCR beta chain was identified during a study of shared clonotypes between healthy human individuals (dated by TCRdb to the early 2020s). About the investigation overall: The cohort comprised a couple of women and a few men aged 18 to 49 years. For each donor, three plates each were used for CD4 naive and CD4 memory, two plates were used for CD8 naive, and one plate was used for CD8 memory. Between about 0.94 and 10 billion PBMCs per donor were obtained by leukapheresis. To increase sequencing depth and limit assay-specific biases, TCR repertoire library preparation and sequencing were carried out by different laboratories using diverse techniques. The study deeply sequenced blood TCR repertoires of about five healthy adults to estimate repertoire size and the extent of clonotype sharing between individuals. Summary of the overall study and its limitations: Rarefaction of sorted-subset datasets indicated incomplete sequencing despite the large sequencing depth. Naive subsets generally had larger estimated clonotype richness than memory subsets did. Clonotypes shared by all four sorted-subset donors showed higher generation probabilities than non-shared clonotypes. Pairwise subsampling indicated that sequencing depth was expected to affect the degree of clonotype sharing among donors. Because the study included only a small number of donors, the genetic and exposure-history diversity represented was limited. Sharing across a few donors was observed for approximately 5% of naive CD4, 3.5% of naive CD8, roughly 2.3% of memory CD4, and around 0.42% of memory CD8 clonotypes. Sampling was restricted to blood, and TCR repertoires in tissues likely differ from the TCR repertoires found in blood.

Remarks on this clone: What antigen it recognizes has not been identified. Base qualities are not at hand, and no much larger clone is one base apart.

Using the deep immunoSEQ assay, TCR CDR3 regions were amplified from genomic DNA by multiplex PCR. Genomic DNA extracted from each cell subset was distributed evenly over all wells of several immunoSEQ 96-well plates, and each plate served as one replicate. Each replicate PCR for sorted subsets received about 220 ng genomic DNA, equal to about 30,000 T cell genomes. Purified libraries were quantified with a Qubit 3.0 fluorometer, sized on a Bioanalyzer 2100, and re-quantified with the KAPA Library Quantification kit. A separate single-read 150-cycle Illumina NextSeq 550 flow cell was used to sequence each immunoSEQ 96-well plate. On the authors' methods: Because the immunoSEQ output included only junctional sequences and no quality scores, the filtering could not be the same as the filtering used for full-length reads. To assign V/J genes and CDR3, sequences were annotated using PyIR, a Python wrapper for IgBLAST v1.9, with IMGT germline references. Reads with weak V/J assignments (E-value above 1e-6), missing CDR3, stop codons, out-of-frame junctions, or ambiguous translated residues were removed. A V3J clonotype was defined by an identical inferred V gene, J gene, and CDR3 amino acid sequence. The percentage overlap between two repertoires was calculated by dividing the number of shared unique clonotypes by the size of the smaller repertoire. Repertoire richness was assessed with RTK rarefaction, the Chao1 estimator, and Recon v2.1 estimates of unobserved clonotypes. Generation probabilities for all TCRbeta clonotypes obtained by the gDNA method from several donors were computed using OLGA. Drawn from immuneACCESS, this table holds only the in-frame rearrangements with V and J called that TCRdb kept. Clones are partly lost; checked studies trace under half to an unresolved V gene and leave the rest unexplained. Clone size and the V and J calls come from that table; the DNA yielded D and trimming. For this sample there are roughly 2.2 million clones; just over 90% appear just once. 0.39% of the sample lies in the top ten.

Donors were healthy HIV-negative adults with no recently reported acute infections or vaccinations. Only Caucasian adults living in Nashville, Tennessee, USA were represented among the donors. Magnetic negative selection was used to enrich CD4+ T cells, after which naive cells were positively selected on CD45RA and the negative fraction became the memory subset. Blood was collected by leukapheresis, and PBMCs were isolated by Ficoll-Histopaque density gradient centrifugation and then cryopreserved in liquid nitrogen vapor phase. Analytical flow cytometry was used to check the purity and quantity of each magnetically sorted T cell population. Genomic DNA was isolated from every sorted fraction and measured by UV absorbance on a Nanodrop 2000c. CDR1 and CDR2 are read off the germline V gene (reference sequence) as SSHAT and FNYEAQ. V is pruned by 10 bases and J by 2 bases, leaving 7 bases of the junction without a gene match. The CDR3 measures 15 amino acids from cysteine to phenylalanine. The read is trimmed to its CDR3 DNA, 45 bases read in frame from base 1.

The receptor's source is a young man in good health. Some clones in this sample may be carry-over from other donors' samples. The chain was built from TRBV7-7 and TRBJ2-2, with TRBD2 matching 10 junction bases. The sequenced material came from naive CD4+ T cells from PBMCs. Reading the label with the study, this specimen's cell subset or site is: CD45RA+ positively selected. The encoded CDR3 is CAIARTSGNTGELFF. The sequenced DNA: TGTGCCATCGCCCGGACTAGCGGTAACACCGGGGAGCTGTTTTTT.